The 5 T cell receptor beta chains below all came from one sample that was sequenced in a study of T cell responses to AZD1222 COVID-19 vaccine (dated by TCRdb to the early 2020s). In the paper's terms, the time point label means: baseline before first vaccination. The library was obtained by the immunoSEQ multiplex PCR assay. Sourced from immuneACCESS, this table was stored by TCRdb with only in-frame sequences that have V and J called. A share of the clones is absent; for the studies checked, an unresolved V gene accounts for under half, and the remainder has no known explanation. This sample is represented by about 110,000 clones; roughly 90% of them were singletons. The ten biggest clones cover 1% to 1.5% of the sample. This sample comprised peripheral blood, obtained on day 0 of AZD1222 vaccination. These receptors were collected from an adult in good health.

V gene TRBV5-6 combines with J gene TRBJ2-7; 7 bases line up with TRBD1. After removal of 0 bases from V and 2 bases from J, the junction contained 8 bases not matched to a gene. This CDR3 has 16 residues. The germline V gene has CDR1 SGHDT and CDR2 YYEEEE. This CDR3 reads CASSLGPGQLTYEQYF. CDR3 coding DNA: TGTGCCAGCAGCTTGGGTCCGGGACAGTTGACCTACGAGCAGTACTTC.

The rearrangement links TRBV27 to TRBJ1-5, with 7 bases identical to TRBD1. The length of the CDR3 is 14 residues. Trimming at V came to 5 bases and at J to 7 bases, leaving 8 bases not matched to a gene. Per germline, CDR1 MNHEY and CDR2 SMNVEV (reference sequence). The CDR3 DNA follows: TGTGCCAGCAGTCCGGGACAGCGGTTACAGCCCCAGCATTTT. Protein: CASSPGQRLQPQHF.

The rearrangement uses TRBV2 and TRBJ1-5, with 7 nucleotides matching TRBD1. CDR1 and CDR2 from the germline V gene are SNHLY and FYNNEI. The trim removed 4 bases at V and 4 bases at J, leaving 1 base unmatched. The CDR3 sequence is 13 residues long. CDR3 sequence: CASSVQGNQPQHF. CDR3 DNA: TGTGCCAGCAGTGTACAGGGGAATCAGCCCCAGCATTTT. Supplemented by reference TRBV2 and TRBJ1-5, the full variable domain reads EPEVTQTPSHQVTQMGQEVILRCVPISNHLYFYWYRQILGQKVEFLVSFYNNEISEKSEIFDDQFSVERPDGSNFTLKIRSTKLEDSAMYFCASSVQGNQPQHFGDGTRLSIL.

V usage is TRBV10-3 and J usage is TRBJ2-2, with 7 bases aligning to TRBD2. Per germline, CDR1 ENHRY and CDR2 SYGVKD. The CDR3 extends over 17 amino acids. The ends lost 5 bases at V and 4 bases at J; junction bases unmatched: 13. The CDR3: CAISPAGVQRGTGELFF. The CDR3 DNA reads as TGTGCCATCAGTCCCGCGGGTGTCCAGCGGGGCACCGGGGAGCTGTTTTTT.

The chain uses TRBV11-3 and TRBJ2-7, with TRBD1 matching over 10 bases. Germline V lookup: CDR1 SGHNT, CDR2 YENEEA. V was clipped by 5 bases and J by 9 bases; unmatched bases: 7. The CDR3 is 13 residues long. CDR3: CASSRDRGLGQYF. The DNA of the CDR3 is TGTGCCAGCAGCCGGGACAGGGGACTAGGGCAGTACTTC.